These 15 T cell receptor beta chains originate from one sample sequenced in a study of cytomegalovirus exposure and HLA in healthy donors (dated by TCRdb to 2015 to 2018). Library preparation was by the immunoSEQ multiplex PCR assay. A mixture of 60 forward primers for TCR Vbeta segments and 13 reverse primers for TCR Jbeta segments was used in the multiplex PCR. Here the immuneACCESS table is served through TCRdb, limited to in-frame sequences with V and J called. Missing clones are a known gap in these copies; in checked studies unresolved V genes cover under half, and the rest lacks a known reason. This sample holds around 110,000 clones; roughly 87% were observed only once. The ten largest account for roughly 2.7% of the sample. The specimen was PBMCs. The receptor set was obtained from a young man in good health and CMV-seropositive.

This chain connects TRBV19 to TRBJ2-6; possibly TRBD1 for D (6 bases). Germline loops: CDR1 LNHDA, CDR2 SQIVND (reference sequence). The V end was cut by 7 bases, the J end by 2 bases, with 12 bases between. This CDR3 is built from 15 residues. As DNA, the CDR3 is TGTGCCAGTAAGCTTGAGGGGGCTGGGGCCAACGTCCTGACTTTC. Translation gives CASKLEGAGANVLTF.

V and J are TRBV5-1 and TRBJ2-2; D remains ambiguous. The CDR3 extends over 16 amino acids. Germline loops: CDR1 SGHRS, CDR2 YFSETQ. Trimming left V 3 bases short and J 0 bases short, with 12 bases between. Here the CDR3 reads CASSSGSFANTGELFF. The CDR3 coding sequence is TGCGCCAGCAGCTCCGGGTCGTTCGCGAACACCGGGGAGCTGTTTTTT.

This chain joins TRBV5-1 and TRBJ2-7, with a possible D match to TRBD1 (6 bases). V shed 5 bases and J shed 0 bases, with 15 bases lying between them. The V gene's germline CDR1 is SGHRS and CDR2 YFSETQ. CDR3 length: 15 residues. CDR3 in amino acids: CASSPGVLSSYEQYF. The CDR3 region has the DNA TGCGCCAGCAGTCCAGGGGTCTTAAGCTCCTACGAGCAGTACTTC.

The chain carries TRBV6-1 and TRBJ1-6, with D possibly being TRBD1 (5 bases). The V end lost 2 bases, the J end lost 10 bases, and 15 bases lay between the germline ends. Germline V CDR1 and CDR2: MNHNS, SASEGT. The CDR3 runs 15 residues. The CDR3 loop reads CASSESVTGRSPLHF. In nucleotides, the CDR3 is TGTGCCAGCAGTGAATCCGTTACAGGACGATCACCCCTCCACTTT.

The rearrangement uses TRBV6-5 and TRBJ1-5; D gene unclear. The CDR3 consists of 13 residues. CDR1 and CDR2 from the germline V gene are MNHEY and SVGAGI. V shed 0 bases and J shed 7 bases, with 7 bases lying between them. CDR3 sequence: CASSYSSYQPQHF. The CDR3 bases are TGTGCCAGCAGTTACTCGAGTTACCAGCCCCAGCATTTT.

The chain recombines TRBV27 with TRBJ2-5; D not resolved. The germline CDR1 and CDR2 sequences are MNHEY and SMNVEV (reference sequence). Trimming left V 5 bases short and J 7 bases short, with 8 bases between. The CDR3 consists of 11 residues. Here the CDR3 DNA reads TGTGCCAGCAGTGCTTACGGGACCCAGTACTTC. Translation gives CASSAYGTQYF.

Only a few counts were recorded for this clone. The sample carries other DNA sequences with the same CDR3. The chain has TRBV6-5 and TRBJ2-3, with 11 bases fitting TRBD2. The V gene's germline CDR1 is MNHEY and CDR2 SVGAGI. Losses at the gene ends were 2 bases for V and 3 bases for J; bases not matched to a gene: 1. The length of the CDR3 is 15 residues. DNA of the CDR3: TGTGCCAGCAGTTACCTAGCGGGGGGAACAGATACGCAGTATTTT. This codes for CASSYLAGGTDTQYF.

In its sample, this clone was seen once. This chain joins TRBV19 and TRBJ1-4, with D hard to call. Trimming took 1 base from V and 8 from J, leaving 8 bases between them. The CDR3 runs 13 residues. Germline V gene data show CDR1 as LNHDA and CDR2 as SQIVND (reference sequence). CDR3 nucleotide sequence: TGTGCCAGTAGTATAGGCCCAGGAGAAAAACTGTTTTTT. Amino acids: CASSIGPGEKLFF. The full variable domain, completed using reference TRBV19 and TRBJ1-4, is DGGITQSPKYLFRKEGQNVTLSCEQNLNHDAMYWYRQDPGQGLRLIYYSQIVNDFQKGDIAEGYSVSREKKESFPLTVTSAQKNPTAFYLCASSIGPGEKLFFGSGTQLSVL.

The chain couples TRBV5-6 to TRBJ1-1; D uncertain. Per germline, CDR1 SGHDT and CDR2 YYEEEE. The CDR3 covers 13 residues. V was shortened by 4 bases and J by 8 bases, with 15 bases between the two germline ends. CDR3 loop: CASSPQSLKEAFF. The CDR3 bases are TGTGCCAGCAGCCCGCAGTCCCTGAAGGAAGCTTTCTTT.

Here the CDR3 reads CASSVERVNTEAFF. CDR3 DNA sequence: TGTGCCAGCAGTGTAGAACGGGTGAACACTGAAGCTTTCTTT. The chain has TRBV2 and TRBJ1-1; D not resolved. V was pared by 4 bases and J by 0 bases, with 9 bases between. Germline CDR1 SNHLY, CDR2 FYNNEI. The CDR3 consists of 14 residues.

The chain links TRBV9 to TRBJ1-4, with D possibly being TRBD1 (5 bases). This CDR3 region has 15 residues. Per germline, CDR1 SGDLS and CDR2 YYNGEE. Trimming removed 3 bases at V and 8 bases at J, with 17 bases between. The CDR3 protein is CASSGSGNLWEKLFF. In DNA, the CDR3 is TGTGCCAGCAGCGGATCAGGGAACCTTTGGGAAAAACTGTTTTTT.

This clone was seen only a few times. The V call is TRBV7-6, the J call TRBJ1-1, with a possible D match to TRBD1 (6 bases). The CDR3 has 17 amino acids. Germline V gene sequence: CDR1 SGHVS, CDR2 FNYEAQ. V lost 3 bases and J 1 base, leaving 18 bases between the germline ends. For the CDR3, the DNA is TGTGCCAGCAGCTTTAAATTTCGCGGACAGCCGAACACTGAAGCTTTCTTT. It codes for CASSFKFRGQPNTEAFF. Full variable domain (remainder filled in from reference TRBV7-6 and TRBJ1-1): GAGVSQSPRYKVTKRGQDVALRCDPISGHVSLYWYRQALGQGPEFLTYFNYEAQQDKSGLPNDRFSAERPEGSISTLTIQRTEQRDSAMYRCASSFKFRGQPNTEAFFGQGTRLTVV.

V and J are TRBV9 and TRBJ1-1; 9 bases agree with TRBD1. CDR1 and CDR2 from the germline V gene are SGDLS and YYNGEE. V trimming: 0 bases; J trimming: 5 bases; junction bases outside the gene matches: 5. CDR3 length: 15 residues. The CDR3 coding sequence is TGTGCCAGCAGCGTAGATGGACAGGGGCGGACTGAAGCTTTCTTT. Its protein is CASSVDGQGRTEAFF.

The gene calls are TRBV10-1 and TRBJ2-3, with 10 bases fitting TRBD1. CDR1 WNHNN and CDR2 SYGVQD come from the germline V gene (reference sequence). The CDR3 contains 13 residues. V shed 9 bases and J 4 bases; nucleotides not matched to a gene: 4. CDR3 sequence reads: CASSGQGPDTQYF. CDR3 sequence (DNA): TGCGCCAGTTCGGGACAGGGGCCAGATACGCAGTATTTT.

This chain connects TRBV19 to TRBJ1-3; 8 nucleotides match TRBD1. J gave up 3 bases and V 2 bases, and 3 bases lay outside the gene matches. The CDR3 is made up of 15 amino acids. Germline CDR1 is LNHDA and CDR2 is SQIVND (reference sequence). DNA of the CDR3: TGTGCCAGTAGTATACAGGGGGCGCTTGGAAACACCATATATTTT. Translation: CASSIQGALGNTIYF.